The sequence of this T cell receptor (beta chain) was determined in a study of PD-1 blockade in classical Hodgkin lymphoma. Germline CDR1 and CDR2: MNHNS and SASEGT. V shed 7 bases and J shed 6 bases, with 12 bases lying between them. The CDR3 contains 12 residues. Time point here: cycle 4 day 1 (C4D1), after more than five weeks of nivolumab. Every patient experienced relapse after autologous stem cell transplantation, and brentuximab vedotin exposure varied. Some clones are missing from TCRdb's copy, which holds only in-frame ones; the method was immunoSEQ multiplex PCR. This sample has roughly 30,000 clones, with about four fifths found just once.

Sequencing was performed on peripheral blood mononuclear cells (PBMCs), taken before the fourth cycle of nivolumab. The chain links TRBV6-1 to TRBJ1-1; tentatively, D is TRBD1 (5 bases). This receptor was obtained from a human donor with classical Hodgkin lymphoma. The CDR3 loop reads CASNPRGAEAFF. CDR3 bases: TGTGCCAGCAATCCTCGGGGCGCTGAAGCTTTCTTT.